A single T cell receptor beta chain is shown here with its context. Its specificity is not known. The V gene lost 6 bases and the J gene lost 4 bases, with 12 bases spanning the gap. Germline CDR1 SGHVS, CDR2 FQNEAQ. CDR3 length equals 13 residues. Sequenced by immunoSEQ multiplex PCR; TCRdb stores in-frame clones only, minus some. The sample lists about 120,000 clones, less than 90% seen once, with 2.4% in the top ten. The data stem from a study of T cell responses to AZD1222 COVID-19 vaccine. Study context: Second-dose intervals near 4 or 12 weeks were combined. Study observations and caveats: Spike-specific TCR breadth and depth went up after people got two AZD1222 doses. Dominant at 160-218 and 743-854, vaccine-associated CD4 TCRs also spanned spike. Clonal diversity may have been underestimated in mostly white British donors.

The rearrangement links TRBV7-8 to TRBJ1-1; D not resolved. The source material was peripheral blood, sampled on day 0 of AZD1222 vaccination. This TCR derives from an adult in good health. CDR3 nucleotides: TGTGCCAGCAGTGACGGGATGATCACTGAAGCTTTCTTT. Amino acids: CASSDGMITEAFF.